This TCR beta chain was sequenced during a study of molecular identifiers for immune sequencing clone quantification. Study conclusions and caveats: Clones above 20 RNA copies held over 97% of effector molecules, under 1% in naive cells.

Looked up from germline, CDR1 is MRHNA and CDR2 is SNTAGT. The CDR3 has 13 residues. The ends were cut back, 7 bases at V and 9 bases at J, with 19 bases in the middle. With regard to this clonotype: Its antigen is unidentified.

MiXCR, run by TCRdb on the PCR reads, gives a single entry per CDR3 protein. The table records approximately 680,000 distinct CDR3 sequences, about 25% of them present only once. This clonotype was obtained from a human donor in good health. Some libraries in this study had Jurkat cell RNA spiked in. The gene calls are TRBV6-4 and TRBJ2-7; D could derive from TRBD1 or TRBD2 (5 bases each). Sequences were obtained from naive CD8+ T cells from blood, with Jurkat cell RNA spiked in. The subset: FACS-sorted CD8+CD4-CCR7+CD45RA+ naive T cells. The CDR3 bases are TGTGCCAGCATTCCGGGACCGCTGCCTACGCAGTACTTC. Amino acids: CASIPGPLPTQYF.